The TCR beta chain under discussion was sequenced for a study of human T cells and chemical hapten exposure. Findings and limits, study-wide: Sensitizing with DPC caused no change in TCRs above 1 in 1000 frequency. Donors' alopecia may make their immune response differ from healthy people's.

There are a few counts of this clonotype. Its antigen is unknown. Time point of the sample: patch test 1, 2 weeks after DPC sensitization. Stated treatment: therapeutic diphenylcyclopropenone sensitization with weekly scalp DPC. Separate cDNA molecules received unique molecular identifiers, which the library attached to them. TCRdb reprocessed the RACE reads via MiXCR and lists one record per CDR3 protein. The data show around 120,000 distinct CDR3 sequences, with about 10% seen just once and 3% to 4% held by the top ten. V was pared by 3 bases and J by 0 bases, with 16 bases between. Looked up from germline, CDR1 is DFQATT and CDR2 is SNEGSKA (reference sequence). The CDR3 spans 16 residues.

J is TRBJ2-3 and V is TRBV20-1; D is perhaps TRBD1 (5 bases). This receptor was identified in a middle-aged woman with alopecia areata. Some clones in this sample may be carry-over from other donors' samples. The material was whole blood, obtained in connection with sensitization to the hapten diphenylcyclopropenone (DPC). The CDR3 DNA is TGCAGTGCTAGTGATCGCCAGGGCACTAGCACAGATACGCAGTATTTT. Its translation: CSASDRQGTSTDTQYF.